The 28 T cell receptor beta chains below all came from one sample that was sequenced in a study of CD8 T cells in ankylosing spondylitis. The antigens for these receptors are not known. TCRdb independently ran MiXCR on the 5' RACE reads; one entry per CDR3 protein. The table shows under 850,000 distinct CDR3 sequences, with under 20% occurring only once. General study results and limits: Ankylosing spondylitis blood appeared to carry a characteristic TCR beta motif of under ten highly homologous variants.

The sequencing sample was made of blood, either unsorted or a sorted T cell fraction (not recorded which). Receptors were obtained from a male donor with ankylosing spondylitis.

The chain recombines TRBV20-1 with TRBJ2-1; D is undetermined. Between the trimmed V and J ends, which lost 0 bases and 8 bases, there was a span of 17 bases. This CDR3 region has 15 residues. The germline gives CDR1 DFQATT, CDR2 SNEGSKA (reference sequence). CDR3 DNA sequence: TGCAGTGCTAGAGATCTTGCGACGACGATCGATGAGCAGTTCTTC. The encoded protein is CSARDLATTIDEQFF.

This clonotype has more than one count but fewer than ten. The chain recombines TRBV3-1 with TRBJ1-1; TRBD1 matches at 7 bases. Germline-derived CDR1 and CDR2 are LGHDT and YNNKEL (reference sequence). The V gene end was trimmed by 3 bases and the J gene end by 1 base; junction bases not matched to a gene: 2. The CDR3 totals 14 residues. In DNA, the CDR3 is TGTGCCAGCAGCCAGGGACAGCGGAACACTGAAGCTTTCTTT. This encodes CASSQGQRNTEAFF.

The chain joins TRBV7-6 to TRBJ2-5; 11 bases match TRBD2. Germline CDR1 is SGHVS and CDR2 is FNYEAQ. The CDR3 covers 16 residues. The J segment lost 0 bases and the V segment lost 4 bases, leaving 4 bases of the junction unmatched. This CDR3 is CASSSRLAGYQETQYF. The CDR3 nucleotides are TGTGCCAGCAGCTCCCGACTAGCGGGGTACCAAGAGACCCAGTACTTC.

This clonotype was counted only a few times. The V gene is TRBV21-1, the J gene TRBJ2-1; the table's TRBD1 call for D was not verified on the DNA. TRBV21-1 is a pseudogene segment. The CDR3 runs 15 residues. The CDR3 reads CASSTRQGVRNEQFF. In DNA, the CDR3 is TGTGCCAGCAGCACTAGACAGGGGGTGAGAAATGAGCAGTTCTTC.

The rearrangement uses TRBV25-1 and TRBJ2-7; TRBD2 matches at 10 bases. CDR3 length: 18 amino acids. Germline CDR1 and CDR2: MGHDK and SYGVNS. The trim removed 4 bases at V and 0 bases at J, leaving 12 bases unmatched. The CDR3: CASSATPSGRGFSYEQYF. CDR3 sequence (DNA): TGTGCCAGCAGTGCCACGCCGAGCGGGAGGGGGTTCTCCTACGAGCAGTACTTC.

This clonotype showed up just a few times. This chain joins TRBV9 and TRBJ1-4; D ambiguous. V lost 0 bases and J 0 bases, leaving 12 bases between the germline ends. The CDR3 runs to 17 residues. Germline V gene data show CDR1 as SGDLS and CDR2 as YYNGEE. DNA for the CDR3: TGTGCCAGCAGCGTAGAGGCAGGCCTTGCAACTAATGAAAAACTGTTTTTT. Its translation is CASSVEAGLATNEKLFF.

The rearrangement links TRBV28 to TRBJ2-1, with D uncertain. Germline-derived CDR1 and CDR2 are MDHEN and SYDVKM. V shed 7 bases and J shed 6 bases, with 16 bases lying between them. The CDR3 covers 14 residues. CDR3 in amino acids: CASTAGRYFNEQFF. The DNA for the CDR3 is TGTGCCAGCACGGCAGGCCGTTATTTCAATGAGCAGTTCTTC.

In its sample, this clonotype was seen a few times. V and J are TRBV7-3 and TRBJ2-1, with 8 positions matching TRBD2. V trimming: 1 base; J trimming: 10 bases; junction bases outside the gene matches: 9. Germline CDR1 is SGHTA and CDR2 is FQGTGA. The CDR3 totals 15 residues. The CDR3 sequence is CASSLKRERFPEQFF. The CDR3 DNA reads as TGTGCCAGCAGCTTAAAGCGGGAGCGCTTTCCGGAGCAGTTCTTC.

J is TRBJ2-5 and V is TRBV2; no firm D call. The CDR3 totals 11 residues. The germline V gene encodes CDR1 SNHLY and CDR2 FYNNEI. V was shortened by 6 bases and J by 4 bases, with 6 bases between the two germline ends. DNA for the CDR3: TGTGCCAGCAGACAGCGAGAGACCCAGTACTTC. It codes for CASRQRETQYF.

This clonotype was found a few times. The chain is built from TRBV29-1 and TRBJ1-1; D ambiguous. V lost 6 bases and J lost 4, with 12 bases in between. Germline V CDR1 and CDR2: SQVTM, ANQGSEA. The CDR3 runs 12 residues. The CDR3 loop is CSVPPDGTEAFF. DNA of the CDR3: TGCAGCGTCCCCCCGGATGGCACTGAAGCTTTCTTT.

The chain links TRBV19 to TRBJ1-6; TRBD1 might be the D (6 bases). This CDR3 contains 14 residues. Trimming shortened V by 3 bases and J by 9 bases, and 12 bases separated the two germline ends. CDR1 LNHDA and CDR2 SQIVND come from the germline V gene (reference sequence). CDR3 region: CASSMDSRSSPLHF. The CDR3 DNA is TGTGCCAGTAGTATGGACAGTAGATCTTCACCCCTCCACTTT.

The chain recombines TRBV20-1 with TRBJ2-1; 8 nucleotides agree with TRBD2. The germline CDR1 and CDR2 sequences are DFQATT and SNEGSKA (reference sequence). CDR3 size: 15 residues. V lost 1 base, J lost 7 bases, and 9 bases stayed unmatched. The CDR3 sequence: CSARGPGGAWNEQFF. The CDR3 DNA sequence: TGCAGTGCTAGAGGTCCGGGGGGGGCCTGGAATGAGCAGTTCTTC.

This clonotype was seen a few times. This chain uses TRBV4-3 with TRBJ2-1; 10 bases are a match to TRBD2. The J segment lost 5 bases and the V segment lost 4 bases, leaving 17 bases of the junction unmatched. Looked up from germline, CDR1 is LGHNA and CDR2 is YSLEER. This CDR3 contains 19 residues. The CDR3 DNA is TGCGCCAGCAGCCCTAAGGCGAGCGGGAGGGCCGCATATGACAATGAGCAGTTCTTC. It encodes CASSPKASGRAAYDNEQFF.

In this sample, this clonotype turned up many times. The chain uses TRBV6-1 and TRBJ1-2, with 9 bases matching TRBD1. Germline values: CDR1 MNHNS, CDR2 SASEGT. CDR3 length equals 15 residues. The trim removed 6 bases at V and 2 bases at J, leaving 7 bases unmatched. CDR3 residues: CASSPTGTGNYGYTF. The CDR3 coding sequence is TGTGCCAGCAGCCCTACCGGGACAGGGAACTATGGCTACACCTTC.

This clonotype was counted between two and nine times. The chain carries TRBV12-3 or TRBV12-4 and TRBJ1-4; D gene unclear. Trimming left V 5 bases short and J 5 bases short, with 12 bases between. The length of the CDR3 is 14 residues. CDR3 nucleotides: TGTGCCAGCAGTAAACAAGGGCTCAATGAAAAACTGTTTTTT. This gives the protein CASSKQGLNEKLFF.

This sequence joins TRBV11-2 and TRBJ2-7; D is perhaps TRBD2 (5 bases). The length of the CDR3 is 14 residues. Looked up from germline, CDR1 is SGHAT and CDR2 is FQNNGV. The V and J ends lost 5 bases and 0 bases respectively, with 11 bases between them. In nucleotides, the CDR3 is TGTGCCAGCAGCCGAGGTCGGGGCTCCTACGAGCAGTACTTC. Translating it yields CASSRGRGSYEQYF. Combining the CDR3 with reference TRBV11-2 and TRBJ2-7 gives the whole variable domain EAGVAQSPRYKIIEKRQSVAFWCNPISGHATLYWYQQILGQGPKLLIQFQNNGVVDDSQLPKDRFSAERLKGVDSTLKIQPAKLEDSAVYLCASSRGRGSYEQYFGPGTRLTVT.

This clonotype occurred a few times. The chain combines TRBV7-9 with TRBJ1-2, with unresolved D. The CDR3 is 14 amino acids. The V end was cut by 5 bases, the J end by 0 bases, with 10 bases between. The germline V gene encodes CDR1 SEHNR and CDR2 FQNEAQ (reference sequence). CDR3 DNA: TGTGCCAGCAGCACGGACCCTACTAACTATGGCTACACCTTC. Translated, it gives CASSTDPTNYGYTF.

This clonotype was seen a few times. The rearrangement joins TRBV2 to TRBJ1-2, with D perhaps TRBD1 (5 bases). CDR3 size: 14 residues. Germline V gives CDR1 SNHLY, CDR2 FYNNEI. V was trimmed by 9 bases and J by 6 bases, leaving 20 bases between them. Written as DNA, the CDR3 is TGTGCCAGGCGAATGAGTGCGTCAGGGCATGGCTACACCTTC. Protein sequence: CARRMSASGHGYTF.

This clonotype was counted at least ten times. V is TRBV12-3 or TRBV12-4 and J is TRBJ2-3; TRBD2 might be the D (6 bases). The CDR3 covers 15 residues. Trimming removed 2 bases from V and 2 bases from J, with 11 bases in between. The CDR3 DNA sequence: TGTGCCAGCAGTTTATCGGGGGTCCCCACAGATACGCAGTATTTT. Amino acids: CASSLSGVPTDTQYF.

This clonotype was seen only a few times. CDR3 in DNA: TGTGCCAGCCAGAGCTCCTACAATGAGCAGTTCTTC. Encoded protein: CASQSSYNEQFF. V is TRBV3-1 and J is TRBJ2-1; no definite D call. The V and J ends lost 8 bases and 0 bases respectively, with 5 bases between them. This CDR3 spans 12 amino acids. Looked up from germline, CDR1 is LGHDT and CDR2 is YNNKEL (reference sequence).

This clonotype was counted at least ten times. V is TRBV29-1 and J is TRBJ1-1; perhaps TRBD1 as D (5 bases). V lost 8 bases and J lost 4, with 14 bases in between. Germline CDR1 SQVTM, CDR2 ANQGSEA. This CDR3 region has 12 residues. CDR3: CSPFAGSTEAFF. In nucleotides, the CDR3 is TGCAGCCCGTTCGCAGGGAGCACTGAAGCTTTCTTT.

The V and J genes are TRBV7-3 and TRBJ2-6, with D perhaps being TRBD1 or TRBD2 (5 bases each). Germline loops: CDR1 SGHTA, CDR2 FQGTGA. The length of the CDR3 is 17 residues. V was clipped by 4 bases and J by 4 bases, with 17 bases between them. The CDR3 bases are TGTGCCAGCAGCTCGCAGGGACCTCGGGCCGGGGCCAACGTCCTGACTTTC. Its translation is CASSSQGPRAGANVLTF.

This clonotype was observed many times. The chain carries TRBV7-6 and TRBJ1-4; D may be TRBD1 (5 bases). The CDR3 covers 15 residues. The V gene lost 4 bases and the J gene lost 3 bases, with 12 bases spanning the gap. CDR1 and CDR2 from the germline V gene are SGHVS and FNYEAQ. As DNA, the CDR3 is TGTGCCAGCAGCTCCCAGGGTTCCCCTAATGAAAAACTGTTTTTT. Protein product: CASSSQGSPNEKLFF.

The V gene is TRBV12-3 or TRBV12-4, the J gene TRBJ2-1; D uncertain. The CDR3 extends over 14 amino acids. V lost 5 bases and J 6 bases, leaving 14 bases between the germline ends. CDR3 amino acids: CASSTSWVPNEQFF. The CDR3 bases are TGTGCCAGCAGTACCTCTTGGGTTCCCAATGAGCAGTTCTTC.

J is TRBJ2-1 and V is TRBV6-1, with TRBD2 matching over 11 bases. The germline V gene encodes CDR1 MNHNS and CDR2 SASEGT. V shed 4 bases, J shed 5 bases, and the junction held 4 bases outside the gene matches. The length of the CDR3 is 15 residues. Written as DNA, the CDR3 is TGTGCCAGCAGTGGACGGGGACTAGCGGACAATGAGCAGTTCTTC. It codes for CASSGRGLADNEQFF.

The chain employs TRBV3-1 and TRBJ2-1; D remains unclear. CDR1 LGHDT and CDR2 YNNKEL come from the germline V gene (reference sequence). Deletions cut 2 bases from V and 0 bases from J, with 14 bases between. This CDR3 comprises 17 residues. DNA for the CDR3: TGTGCCAGCAGCCAAACGGCCGGCCTTTACTCCTACAATGAGCAGTTCTTC. Its protein is CASSQTAGLYSYNEQFF.

This clonotype was observed a few times. The chain recombines TRBV21-1 with TRBJ2-4; the table gives TRBD1 as D, unverified against the DNA. TRBV21-1 is given as a pseudogene. The CDR3 is made up of 15 amino acids. The CDR3 region has the DNA TGTGCCAGCAGCACCCCTGGTGGAACCAAAAACATTCAGTACTTC. Translation gives CASSTPGGTKNIQYF.

This clonotype has a handful of counts. The rearrangement uses TRBV29-1 and TRBJ1-2; 8 bases line up with TRBD1. The germline V gene encodes CDR1 SQVTM and CDR2 ANQGSEA. The CDR3 contains 17 residues. The V segment lost 0 bases and the J segment 4 bases; nucleotides outside the gene matches: 13. The chain's CDR3 is CSVEDHRRTGTGYGYTF. The DNA of the CDR3 is TGCAGCGTTGAAGATCACCGCAGGACAGGGACGGGCTATGGCTACACCTTC.